Below, 14 T cell receptor beta chains from the same sample are listed, as sequenced in a study of a mutant IDH1 vaccine in newly diagnosed glioma. Time point: week 23, last vaccination. Alongside topical imiquimod, each dose of vaccine comprised 300 ug of mutant IDH1 20-mer peptide. The antigens these receptors bind are not known. Clones were read by immunoSEQ multiplex PCR, and TCRdb kept only the in-frame ones, dropping some. Found here are about 65,000 clones, roughly 84% of them singletons; the top ten hold approximately 3.8%. The specimen was PBMCs, collected from a glioma patient whose treatment included an IDH1 peptide vaccine. Receptor source: a man aged 25 to 40 with glioma.

V and J are TRBV30 and TRBJ1-4; unclear D gene. CDR3 length equals 16 residues. Germline V CDR1 and CDR2: GTSNPN, SVGIG (reference sequence). V lost 3 bases and J 0 bases, leaving 14 bases between the germline ends. The DNA for the CDR3 is TGTGCCTGGAGCACTAACCCGGGAGCAACTAATGAAAAACTGTTTTTT. It yields the protein CAWSTNPGATNEKLFF.

V and J are TRBV27 and TRBJ2-7, with D maybe TRBD1 (6 bases). CDR1 and CDR2 from the germline V gene are MNHEY and SMNVEV (reference sequence). This CDR3 is built from 14 residues. Between the trimmed V and J ends, which lost 7 bases and 0 bases, there was a span of 13 bases. CDR3 sequence: CASMNRQVSYEQYF. The CDR3 DNA is TGTGCCAGCATGAATCGACAGGTCTCCTACGAGCAGTACTTC.

This clone was observed a handful of times. V and J are TRBV30 and TRBJ1-1; D may be TRBD1 (5 bases). Trimming shortened V by 3 bases and J by 6 bases, and 17 bases separated the two germline ends. In germline, CDR1 is GTSNPN, CDR2 SVGIG (reference sequence). This CDR3 contains 14 residues. The CDR3, as DNA: TGTGCCTGGAGCCCCATAGGGGCGCTATCTGAAGCTTTCTTT. Protein sequence: CAWSPIGALSEAFF.

J is TRBJ2-2 and V is TRBV13; D is unclear. This CDR3 is built from 14 residues. The germline CDR1 and CDR2 sequences are PRHDT and FYEKMQ (reference sequence). V dropped 0 bases and J dropped 0 bases, with 2 bases sitting between them. For the CDR3, the DNA is TGTGCCAGCAGCTTAGGAACGAACACCGGGGAGCTGTTTTTT. This codes for CASSLGTNTGELFF. Supplemented by reference TRBV13 and TRBJ2-2, the full variable domain reads AAGVIQSPRHLIKEKRETATLKCYPIPRHDTVYWYQQGPGQDPQFLISFYEKMQSDKGSIPDRFSAQQFSDYHSELNMSSLELGDSALYFCASSLGTNTGELFFGEGSRLTVL.

This clone has more than one count but fewer than ten. V gene TRBV29-1 combines with J gene TRBJ1-1; D may be TRBD1 (6 bases). From germline, CDR1 is SQVTM and CDR2 ANQGSEA. The CDR3 is 13 amino acids. Trimming cost V 8 bases and J 5 bases, with 18 bases left between them. The CDR3 reads CSTRTAVGTEAFF. CDR3 in DNA: TGCAGCACTCGGACAGCGGTAGGGACTGAAGCTTTCTTT.

The V call is TRBV14, the J call TRBJ2-2, with 15 bases matching TRBD2. V was pared by 4 bases and J by 3 bases, with 6 bases of the junction left unmatched. The CDR3 covers 18 residues. Germline V gene sequence: CDR1 SGHDN, CDR2 FVKESK. CDR3 in DNA: TGTGCCAGCAGCCCAGGACTAGCGGGGGGGCCGGACACCGGGGAGCTGTTTTTT. This sequence encodes CASSPGLAGGPDTGELFF.

The V gene is TRBV6-1, the J gene TRBJ2-5; 11 bases agree with TRBD2. J was trimmed by 2 bases and V by 6 bases; bases with no gene match: 5. The germline V gene encodes CDR1 MNHNS and CDR2 SASEGT. The CDR3 has 15 residues. CDR3 DNA sequence: TGTGCCAGCAGACGACTAGCGGGGTCACAAGAGACCCAGTACTTC. Residues: CASRRLAGSQETQYF.

Of note for this clone: Within the sample, other DNA sequences also encode this same CDR3. This chain links TRBV18 with TRBJ2-5; 9 bases map to TRBD2. Germline assignment: CDR1 KGHSH and CDR2 LQKENI. This CDR3 is 16 amino acids long. Trimming took 2 bases from V and 6 from J; bases not matched to a gene: 10. CDR3 nucleotide sequence: TGTGCCAGCTCACCAGGTACTAGCGGGTTTGGCAAGACCCAGTACTTC. Protein sequence: CASSPGTSGFGKTQYF.

The gene calls are TRBV9 and TRBJ2-3; D uncertain. V dropped 3 bases and J dropped 7 bases, with 3 bases sitting between them. The CDR3 covers 10 residues. The germline CDR1 and CDR2 sequences are SGDLS and YYNGEE. CDR3 nucleotides: TGTGCCAGCAGCGGATATACGCAGTATTTT. It is translated as CASSGYTQYF.

CDR3 amino acids: CASSVPGLPGEQFF. The CDR3 nucleotides read TGTGCCAGCAGTGTACCGGGACTCCCTGGTGAGCAGTTCTTC. The chain links TRBV6-1 to TRBJ2-1, with D perhaps matching TRBD2 (6 bases). CDR3 length: 14 residues. Germline assignment: CDR1 MNHNS and CDR2 SASEGT. The V and J ends lost 4 bases and 9 bases respectively, with 16 bases between them.

The V gene is TRBV11-2, the J gene TRBJ1-6; no reliable D call. CDR1 and CDR2 (germline): SGHAT, FQNNGV. This CDR3 region has 15 residues. V was shortened by 5 bases and J by 8 bases, with 16 bases between the two germline ends. The CDR3: CASSRTRGRDSPLHF. The CDR3 DNA reads as TGTGCCAGCAGCAGAACGCGTGGGCGGGATTCACCCCTCCACTTT. Combining the CDR3 with reference TRBV11-2 and TRBJ1-6 gives the whole variable domain EAGVAQSPRYKIIEKRQSVAFWCNPISGHATLYWYQQILGQGPKLLIQFQNNGVVDDSQLPKDRFSAERLKGVDSTLKIQPAKLEDSAVYLCASSRTRGRDSPLHFGNGTRLTVT.

V and J are TRBV6-1 and TRBJ1-2, with TRBD1 as a possible D gene (6 bases). Trimming stripped 7 bases from V and 5 bases from J, with 20 bases between. The CDR3 loop spans 15 amino acids. From germline, CDR1 is MNHNS and CDR2 SASEGT. CDR3 nucleotides: TGTGCCAGCAACTCCCCTCCGGGGGGCGCGTATGGCTACACCTTC. As protein: CASNSPPGGAYGYTF.

This chain uses TRBV5-1 with TRBJ1-1, with 8 bases aligning to TRBD1. J lost 0 bases, V lost 4 bases, and 5 bases had no gene match. CDR3 length: 15 amino acids. Germline CDR1 is SGHRS and CDR2 is YFSETQ. The CDR3 spells CASSTSTGVNTEAFF. CDR3 bases: TGCGCCAGCAGCACCTCGACAGGGGTGAACACTGAAGCTTTCTTT.

V gene TRBV6-4 combines with J gene TRBJ2-1; the D gene is possibly TRBD1 (5 bases). CDR1 and CDR2 (germline): MRHNA, SNTAGT. The V and J ends lost 5 bases and 9 bases respectively, with 8 bases between them. This CDR3 has 11 residues. CDR3 nucleotides: TGTGCCAGCAGTCAGGGCAGTGAGCAGTTCTTC. Protein product: CASSQGSEQFF.